This entry lists 11 T cell receptor beta chains sequenced from one sample in a study of blood T cell repertoires in COVID-19. Clones were read by immunoSEQ multiplex PCR, and TCRdb kept only the in-frame ones, dropping some. The sample consists of about 82,000 clones, 75% to 85% of them appearing once. The material sequenced was peripheral blood. These receptors were taken from a woman aged 40 to 55 with active or convalescent COVID-19.

CDR3 in amino acids: CASSLTGLAGGADTQYF. The CDR3 DNA reads TGTGCCAGCAGCTTAACGGGACTAGCGGGGGGTGCAGATACGCAGTATTTT. The J gene is TRBJ2-3, the V gene TRBV7-3; TRBD2 matches 15 bases. V gave up 0 bases and J gave up 4 bases; unmatched junction bases: 2. This CDR3 has 17 amino acids. CDR1 and CDR2 (germline): SGHTA, FQGTGA.

J is TRBJ2-5 and V is TRBV18; 8 nucleotides align to TRBD2. The J segment lost 3 bases and the V segment lost 3 bases, leaving 6 bases of the junction unmatched. This CDR3 spans 15 amino acids. Germline loops: CDR1 KGHSH, CDR2 LQKENI. The CDR3 nucleotides are TGTGCCAGCTCACCCCCGGGACTAGTTAAAGAGACCCAGTACTTC. Its translation: CASSPPGLVKETQYF. The full variable domain, completed using reference TRBV18 and TRBJ2-5, is NAGVMQNPRHLVRRRGQEARLRCSPMKGHSHVYWYRQLPEEGLKFMVYLQKENIIDESGMPKERFSAEFPKEGPSILRIQQVVRGDSAAYFCASSPPGLVKETQYFGPGTRLLVL.

This chain uses TRBV7-9 with TRBJ2-2, with 7 bases aligning to TRBD1. The J segment lost 0 bases and the V segment lost 4 bases, leaving 5 bases of the junction unmatched. The CDR3 totals 16 residues. Germline V gene sequence: CDR1 SEHNR, CDR2 FQNEAQ (reference sequence). CDR3 nucleotide sequence: TGTGCCAGCAGCTCACCCGGGACAGCGAACACCGGGGAGCTGTTTTTT. It specifies CASSSPGTANTGELFF.

The chain employs TRBV10-3 and TRBJ2-3, with 8 bases fitting TRBD2. This CDR3 contains 13 residues. The ends lost 6 bases at V and 6 bases at J; junction bases unmatched: 5. Per germline, CDR1 ENHRY and CDR2 SYGVKD. CDR3 residues: CAIRSGGDDTQYF. Here the CDR3 DNA reads TGTGCCATCAGATCCGGGGGGGATGATACGCAGTATTTT.

This chain joins TRBV5-1 and TRBJ2-5, with 12 bases fitting TRBD2. The CDR3 runs 16 residues. Germline V gene lookup returns CDR1 SGHRS and CDR2 YFSETQ. Trimming cost V 3 bases and J 1 base; bases outside gene matches: 4. CDR3 nucleotides: TGCGCCAGCAGCTCCGGGACTAGCGGGTTCCAAGAGACCCAGTACTTC. Translation gives CASSSGTSGFQETQYF. Complete variable domain (other parts from reference TRBV5-1 and TRBJ2-5): KAGVTQTPRYLIKTRGQQVTLSCSPISGHRSVSWYQQTPGQGLQFLFEYFSETQRNKGNFPGRFSGRQFSNSRSEMNVSTLELGDSALYLCASSSGTSGFQETQYFGPGTRLLVL.

V gene TRBV19 combines with J gene TRBJ2-5, with a weak D call TRBD1 (5 bases). Between the trimmed V and J ends, which lost 5 bases and 5 bases, there was a span of 18 bases. Looked up from germline, CDR1 is LNHDA and CDR2 is SQIVND (reference sequence). The CDR3 is 15 residues long. CDR3 residues: CASSPKGQVPETQYF. The CDR3 DNA sequence: TGTGCCAGTAGTCCAAAGGGGCAGGTCCCCGAGACCCAGTACTTC.

The chain couples TRBV4-3 to TRBJ2-1, with D perhaps TRBD2 (6 bases). Trimming took 3 bases from V and 5 from J, leaving 11 bases between them. Germline V CDR1 and CDR2: LGHNA, YSLEER. This CDR3 has 14 residues. The CDR3, as DNA: TGCGCCAGCAGCCAGGGGGAGGCGCACAATGAGCAGTTCTTC. Amino acids: CASSQGEAHNEQFF.

The CDR3 sequence is CASSKATGENTEAFF. The CDR3, as DNA: TGTGCCAGCAGCAAAGCTACGGGAGAGAACACTGAAGCTTTCTTT. This chain joins TRBV21-1 and TRBJ1-1. TRBV21-1 is reported as a pseudogene. The CDR3 spans 15 residues.

The V call is TRBV7-2, the J call TRBJ2-4, with 8 bases that match TRBD1. Germline CDR1 reads SGHTA; CDR2 reads FQGNSA. V trimming: 2 bases; J trimming: 1 base; junction bases outside the gene matches: 7. The CDR3 contains 17 residues. CDR3 in amino acids: CASSLQGQATAKNIQYF. The CDR3 nucleotides are TGTGCCAGCAGCTTACAGGGACAGGCGACGGCCAAAAACATTCAGTACTTC.

V and J are TRBV19 and TRBJ1-2, with D perhaps matching TRBD1 (5 bases). V shed 6 bases and J shed 4 bases, with 12 bases lying between them. Germline V gene lookup returns CDR1 LNHDA and CDR2 SQIVND (reference sequence). The length of the CDR3 is 13 residues. CDR3 nucleotides: TGTGCCAGTAGCCCTCAGGGAACCTATGGCTACACCTTC. It translates to CASSPQGTYGYTF.

The chain recombines TRBV28 with TRBJ2-5; the D is unclear. CDR1 is MDHEN, CDR2 SYDVKM, per germline. The germline V and J ends were trimmed by 5 bases and 0 bases, with 28 bases remaining between them. The CDR3 consists of 20 residues. CDR3 region: CASSLPLLSGLLTYQETQYF. CDR3 DNA: TGTGCCAGCAGTCTCCCGCTGCTCTCGGGTCTCTTAACGTACCAAGAGACCCAGTACTTC.